The clone carrying this TCR beta chain was counted once. As handled by the study authors: Amplification of reference gene primers provided the estimated nucleated cell counts. TCRdb's table, derived via immunoSEQ multiplex PCR, lists solely in-frame clones and lacks some. The DNA gave D and trimming, while V, J and clone size come from that table. The sample holds roughly 99,000 clones, about 90% seen once. J lost 4 bases, V lost 6 bases, and 4 bases had no gene match. From germline, CDR1 is MDHEN and CDR2 SYDVKM. CDR3 size: 15 residues. The sample originates from a study of blood T cell repertoires in COVID-19.

This sequence originates from a man aged 35 to 55 with active or convalescent COVID-19. Sequenced: peripheral blood. The chain joins TRBV28 to TRBJ2-3; 13 positions agree with TRBD2. The CDR3 bases are TGTGCCAGCAGGCGGACTAGCGGGAGATCAGATACGCAGTATTTT. This translates into CASRRTSGRSDTQYF.